The 20 T cell receptor beta chains below were found in one sample sequenced in a study of response to subunit inactivated influenza vaccine. TCRdb reanalysed the RT-PCR reads using MiXCR and keeps one entry per CDR3 protein. Of roughly 700,000 distinct CDR3 sequences in the sample, around 13% were seen once. The sequences come from PBMCs from blood, collected about 14 days before vaccination. The receptors shown here come from a man over 45 who received an inactivated influenza vaccine.

This clonotype was counted many times. This chain connects TRBV20-1 to TRBJ2-3; 12 bases are shared with TRBD2. This CDR3 is 15 amino acids long. Trimming removed 6 bases from V and 6 bases from J; junction bases left unmatched: 10. Germline values: CDR1 DFQATT, CDR2 SNEGSKA (reference sequence). The CDR3 loop is CSAKTTSGRSDTQYF. The CDR3 DNA reads as TGCAGTGCCAAAACGACTAGCGGGAGATCTGATACGCAGTATTTT.

This clonotype occurred a few times. The gene calls are TRBV21-1 and TRBJ2-5. TRBV21-1 is classified as a pseudogene. This CDR3 is 12 amino acids long. CDR3 nucleotide sequence: TGTGCCAGCAGCAACTACCTAGAGACCCAGTACTTC. Its translation: CASSNYLETQYF.

In this sample, this clonotype turned up many times. The V call is TRBV7-2, the J call TRBJ2-7, with D hard to call. Germline CDR1 reads SGHTA; CDR2 reads FQGNSA. This CDR3 is 13 amino acids long. The V and J ends lost 4 bases and 2 bases respectively, with 9 bases between them. CDR3 nucleotides: TGTGCCAGCAGCTACGGACCGGCCTACGAGCAGTACTTC. It codes for CASSYGPAYEQYF.

This clonotype was seen a handful of times. The J gene is TRBJ1-2, the V gene TRBV10-3; 7 positions match TRBD1. Per the germline V gene, CDR1 is ENHRY and CDR2 is SYGVKD. This CDR3 is built from 13 residues. CDR3 protein: CASTGDNSHGYTF. DNA for the CDR3: TGTGCAAGTACAGGGGACAACTCCCATGGCTACACCTTC.

This clonotype was observed a few times. The J gene is TRBJ2-1, the V gene TRBV20-1; 12 bases fit TRBD2. Looked up from germline, CDR1 is DFQATT and CDR2 is SNEGSKA (reference sequence). CDR3 length equals 19 residues. The V and J ends lost 1 base and 0 bases, in that order; junction bases with no gene match: 10. In nucleotides, the CDR3 is TGCAGTGCTAGAGTAGGGGCTAGCGGGAGGGGGGCCTCCTACAATGAGCAGTTCTTC. Amino acid sequence: CSARVGASGRGASYNEQFF.

CDR3 loop: CASTSGLAMQPQHF. DNA for the CDR3: TGCGCCAGCACCTCCGGGCTTGCGATGCAGCCCCAGCATTTT. The chain is built from TRBV10-2 and TRBJ1-5; D remains ambiguous. V lost 7 bases to trimming and J lost 7 bases, with 17 bases between them. Germline values: CDR1 WSHSY, CDR2 SAAADI. This CDR3 comprises 14 residues.

Concerning this clonotype: The germline gene is not matched at one end of the junction; a read error may be the cause. V usage is TRBV4-2 and J usage is TRBJ2-7; TRBD2 agrees at 13 bases. The CDR3 extends over 17 amino acids. CDR1 is LGHNA, CDR2 YNFKEQ, per germline. Written as DNA, the CDR3 is TGTGCCAGCAGCCAAGATCTGAGACTAGCGGGAGGTGGCGAGCACTACTTC. Translating gives CASSQDLRLAGGGEHYF.

The J gene is TRBJ2-7, the V gene TRBV27; 7 nucleotides agree with TRBD2. After removal of 0 bases from V and 2 bases from J, the junction contained 13 bases not matched to a gene. Germline CDR1 is MNHEY and CDR2 is SMNVEV (reference sequence). The CDR3 totals 18 residues. The CDR3 DNA follows: TGTGCCAGCAGTTTATCGCGGGGTATGGACGGGGGGACCTACGAGCAGTACTTC. It translates to CASSLSRGMDGGTYEQYF.

This chain links TRBV5-1 with TRBJ2-5, with 10 bases identical to TRBD2. J was trimmed by 5 bases and V by 3 bases; bases with no gene match: 10. The CDR3 contains 16 residues. Germline CDR1 reads SGHRS; CDR2 reads YFSETQ. The CDR3 region is CASSSLAGASGETQYF. In DNA form, the CDR3 reads TGCGCCAGCAGCTCGCTAGCGGGGGCCTCGGGGGAGACCCAGTACTTC.

This clonotype was seen at least ten times. The V call is TRBV4-2, the J call TRBJ2-2, with 7 bases aligning to TRBD1. The CDR3 is 13 amino acids. In germline, CDR1 is LGHNA, CDR2 YNFKEQ. The ends lost 5 bases at V and 6 bases at J; junction bases unmatched: 3. In DNA, the CDR3 is TGTGCCAGCAGCACCCAGGGGGCCGGGGAGCTGTTTTTT. Amino acid sequence: CASSTQGAGELFF.

J is TRBJ2-7 and V is TRBV7-9; 8 bases line up with TRBD1. CDR3 length: 16 residues. Germline V CDR1 and CDR2: SEHNR, FQNEAQ (reference sequence). With 5 bases clipped from V and 4 bases from J, the junction kept 13 bases outside the gene matches. The CDR3 DNA follows: TGTGCCAGCAGCCCCCCACCCAGGGGGCGCCGGTACGAGCAGTACTTC. It specifies CASSPPPRGRRYEQYF.

The chain employs TRBV20-1 and TRBJ1-5; tentative D call: TRBD1 (5 bases). V shed 6 bases and J shed 3 bases, with 12 bases lying between them. The CDR3 covers 13 residues. From germline, CDR1 is DFQATT and CDR2 SNEGSKA (reference sequence). As DNA, the CDR3 is TGCAGTGCGAAGGACACCTACAATCAGCCCCAGCATTTT. It codes for CSAKDTYNQPQHF.

This clonotype occurred a few times. The chain is built from TRBV30 and TRBJ2-1, with D perhaps matching TRBD2 (6 bases). This CDR3 is 14 amino acids long. Germline V gene data show CDR1 as GTSNPN and CDR2 as SVGIG (reference sequence). V was cut by 3 bases and J by 1 base, with 10 bases left in between. The CDR3 DNA is TGTGCCTGGAGGACTAGTCAGTCCTACAATGAGCAGTTCTTC. Protein product: CAWRTSQSYNEQFF.

The CDR3 is CASSTSGRTRYNEQFF. DNA of the CDR3: TGTGCCAGCAGTACAAGCGGGAGGACCAGGTACAATGAGCAGTTCTTC. The chain uses TRBV25-1 and TRBJ2-1; 9 nucleotides line up with TRBD2. The CDR3 spans 16 residues. The germline gives CDR1 MGHDK, CDR2 SYGVNS. With V trimmed by 5 bases and J by 4 bases, 9 bases remained unmatched.

This clonotype was seen many times. The chain uses TRBV20-1 and TRBJ2-1; 8 bases are shared with TRBD2. The germline V gene encodes CDR1 DFQATT and CDR2 SNEGSKA (reference sequence). The J segment lost 6 bases and the V segment lost 0 bases, leaving 10 bases of the junction unmatched. This CDR3 is built from 16 residues. The CDR3 protein is CSARDHSREVVNEQFF. As DNA, the CDR3 is TGCAGTGCTAGAGATCACTCGCGGGAGGTTGTCAATGAGCAGTTCTTC.

CDR3 coding DNA: TGTGCCAGTAAAATAGGGCCAGGGACCACGGCCCAGCATTTT. Encoded protein: CASKIGPGTTAQHF. The chain has TRBV19 and TRBJ1-5; TRBD1 is a possible D gene (5 bases). Germline assignment: CDR1 LNHDA and CDR2 SQIVND (reference sequence). The V end was cut by 7 bases, the J end by 11 bases, with 21 bases between. The CDR3 sequence is 14 residues long.

The chain employs TRBV27 and TRBJ1-6, with D uncertain. V was clipped by 0 bases and J by 0 bases, with 9 bases between them. This CDR3 spans 17 amino acids. Germline assignment: CDR1 MNHEY and CDR2 SMNVEV (reference sequence). The CDR3 here is CASSLSADSSYNSPLHF. The DNA of the CDR3 is TGTGCCAGCAGTTTATCGGCCGATAGCTCCTATAATTCACCCCTCCACTTT.

The chain links TRBV20-1 to TRBJ1-5; D remains ambiguous. Germline CDR1 DFQATT, CDR2 SNEGSKA (reference sequence). This CDR3 has 16 amino acids. Trimming removed 3 bases from V and 2 bases from J, with 17 bases in between. The CDR3 sequence is CSASDPTDFGNQPQHF. DNA of the CDR3: TGCAGTGCTAGCGATCCCACAGACTTTGGCAATCAGCCCCAGCATTTT.

This clonotype occurred a few times. The V gene is TRBV11-2, the J gene TRBJ2-1; 16 bases fit TRBD2. Looked up from germline, CDR1 is SGHAT and CDR2 is FQNNGV. Trimming removed 5 bases from V and 6 bases from J; junction bases left unmatched: 10. The CDR3 runs to 18 residues. The CDR3 sequence: CASSRGGLAGGKANEQFF. In DNA, the CDR3 is TGTGCCAGCAGCAGGGGGGGACTAGCGGGAGGGAAGGCCAATGAGCAGTTCTTC.

This clonotype occurred many times. This chain uses TRBV7-9 with TRBJ2-4; 9 bases are shared with TRBD1. Germline CDR1 and CDR2: SEHNR and FQNEAQ (reference sequence). After removal of 4 bases from V and 7 bases from J, the junction contained 5 bases not matched to a gene. This CDR3 contains 14 residues. CDR3 coding DNA: TGTGCCAGCAGCTCAAGGACAGGGGCGAACATTCAGTACTTC. Protein: CASSSRTGANIQYF.